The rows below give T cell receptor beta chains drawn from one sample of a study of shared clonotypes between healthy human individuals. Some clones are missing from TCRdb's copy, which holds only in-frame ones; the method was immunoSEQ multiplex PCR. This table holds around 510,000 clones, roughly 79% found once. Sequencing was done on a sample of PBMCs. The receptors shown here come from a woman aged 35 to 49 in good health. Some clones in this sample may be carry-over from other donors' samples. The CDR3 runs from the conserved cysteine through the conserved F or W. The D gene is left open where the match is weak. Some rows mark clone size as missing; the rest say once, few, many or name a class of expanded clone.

CDR3nt: TGTGCCAGCAGCGGGGGCGCGAACACCGGGGAGCTGTTTTTT; CDR3aa: CASSGGANTGELFF; v_gene: TRBV9; abundance: NA; d_gene: NA; j_gene: TRBJ2-2
CDR3nt: TGTGCCAGCAGTTTATCCGGGACGGACACAGATACGCAGTATTTT; CDR3aa: CASSLSGTDTDTQYF; v_gene: TRBV27; abundance: NA; d_gene: NA; j_gene: TRBJ2-3
CDR3nt: TGTGCCAGCTCACCCCTCCCCGGACGGTCACAGCCCCAGCATTTT; CDR3aa: CASSPLPGRSQPQHF; v_gene: TRBV18; abundance: NA; d_gene: NA; j_gene: TRBJ1-5
CDR3nt: TGTGCCAGCAGCGTAGGGGATGGAAACACCATATATTTT; CDR3aa: CASSVGDGNTIYF; v_gene: TRBV9; abundance: NA; d_gene: NA; j_gene: TRBJ1-3
CDR3nt: TGTGCCAGCTCACCACCGTCCGGGGGCCCCGCGACTTACGAGCAGTACTTC; CDR3aa: CASSPPSGGPATYEQYF; v_gene: TRBV18; abundance: few; d_gene: NA; j_gene: TRBJ2-7
CDR3nt: TGTGCCAGCAGCCCCTCCGGGACTAGCGGATACGAGCAGTACTTC; CDR3aa: CASSPSGTSGYEQYF; v_gene: TRBV9; abundance: NA; d_gene: TRBD2; j_gene: TRBJ2-7
CDR3nt: TGTGCCAGCAGCCAACTCCACGAGCAGTACTTC; CDR3aa: CASSQLHEQYF; v_gene: TRBV14; abundance: NA; d_gene: NA; j_gene: TRBJ2-7
CDR3nt: TGTGCCAGCAGCCTATCTAATGAAAAACTGTTTTTT; CDR3aa: CASSLSNEKLFF; v_gene: TRBV7-9; abundance: many; d_gene: NA; j_gene: TRBJ1-4
CDR3nt: TGTGCCAGCAGCCCTAGCAACACCGGGGAGCTGTTTTTT; CDR3aa: CASSPSNTGELFF; v_gene: TRBV11-2; abundance: NA; d_gene: NA; j_gene: TRBJ2-2
CDR3nt: TGTGCCTGGGGTGTCGGGCCTTCCTTCTATTGCTACACCTTC; CDR3aa: CAWGVGPSFYCYTF; v_gene: TRBV30; abundance: NA; d_gene: NA; j_gene: TRBJ1-2
CDR3nt: TGTGCCAGTACGGGCCAAAAGGGACAGGGGTACAATGAGCAGTTCTTC; CDR3aa: CASTGQKGQGYNEQFF; v_gene: TRBV19; abundance: NA; d_gene: TRBD1; j_gene: TRBJ2-1
CDR3nt: TGTGCCTGGAGCCCGGGAGGGGCCAGCACAGATACGCAGTATTTT; CDR3aa: CAWSPGGASTDTQYF; v_gene: TRBV30; abundance: NA; d_gene: TRBD2; j_gene: TRBJ2-3
CDR3nt: TGTGCCAGCTCACCCGGGACAGGGGTCAACTATGGCTACACCTTC; CDR3aa: CASSPGTGVNYGYTF; v_gene: TRBV18; abundance: NA; d_gene: TRBD1; j_gene: TRBJ1-2
CDR3nt: TGCGCCAGCGGATTGGGCGGAAATACATACAATGAGCAGTTCTTC; CDR3aa: CASGLGGNTYNEQFF; v_gene: TRBV5-1; abundance: NA; d_gene: NA; j_gene: TRBJ2-1
CDR3nt: TGTGCCAGCAGTTACTCCCGGATGGGCTCTGGAAACACCATATATTTT; CDR3aa: CASSYSRMGSGNTIYF; v_gene: TRBV6-5; abundance: NA; d_gene: NA; j_gene: TRBJ1-3
CDR3nt: TGTGCCAGCAGCAGGTTAAATGAGCAGTTCTTC; CDR3aa: CASSRLNEQFF; v_gene: TRBV5-6; abundance: few; d_gene: NA; j_gene: TRBJ2-1
CDR3nt: TGCGCCAGCAGCCAGGGGTCCGGGAGAGCCTACGAGCAGTACTTC; CDR3aa: CASSQGSGRAYEQYF; v_gene: TRBV4-3; abundance: NA; d_gene: NA; j_gene: TRBJ2-7
CDR3nt: TGTGCCAGCAGTTCGATTTTAGGCAGGAGCCCGCGGAATGAGCAGTTCTTC; CDR3aa: CASSSILGRSPRNEQFF; v_gene: TRBV27; abundance: NA; d_gene: NA; j_gene: TRBJ2-1
CDR3nt: TGTGCCAGCAGCCCCAGGACTAGCCTGGAGCAGTACTTC; CDR3aa: CASSPRTSLEQYF; v_gene: TRBV5-4; abundance: NA; d_gene: TRBD2; j_gene: TRBJ2-7
CDR3nt: TGTGCCAGCTCACCATGGCCCCCCAGCGGGGGGGGAGACTATGGCTACACCTTC; CDR3aa: CASSPWPPSGGGDYGYTF; v_gene: TRBV18; abundance: many; d_gene: NA; j_gene: TRBJ1-2
CDR3nt: TGCGCCAGCAGCGCCAATAGGGCGGGACTAGCGGTAAATGAGCAGTTCTTC; CDR3aa: CASSANRAGLAVNEQFF; v_gene: TRBV4-1; abundance: once; d_gene: TRBD2; j_gene: TRBJ2-1
CDR3nt: TGTGCCAGCAGTATCCCAATGACTAGCGGGAAAAACATTCAGTACTTC; CDR3aa: CASSIPMTSGKNIQYF; v_gene: TRBV28; abundance: NA; d_gene: TRBD2; j_gene: TRBJ2-4
CDR3nt: TGTGCCAGCAGTGAAGAGGCTAGCGGGCCCCCCGAGCAGTTCTTC; CDR3aa: CASSEEASGPPEQFF; v_gene: TRBV6-1; abundance: many; d_gene: TRBD2; j_gene: TRBJ2-1
CDR3nt: TGTGCCAGCAGCCCGACAGGGCCAAATGAAAAACTGTTTTTT; CDR3aa: CASSPTGPNEKLFF; v_gene: TRBV5-4; abundance: NA; d_gene: TRBD1; j_gene: TRBJ1-4
CDR3nt: TGTGCCAGCAGTTTACCCCCGGGGCAGTTCTTC; CDR3aa: CASSLPPGQFF; v_gene: TRBV28; abundance: NA; d_gene: NA; j_gene: TRBJ2-1
CDR3nt: TGCAGCGTAGGAGGGGGCGCGGGAAACACCATATATTTT; CDR3aa: CSVGGGAGNTIYF; v_gene: TRBV29-1; abundance: many; d_gene: TRBD1; j_gene: TRBJ1-3
CDR3nt: TGTGCCAGCAGTGAAGGAGGGACTAGTGTAGAGACCCAGTACTTC; CDR3aa: CASSEGGTSVETQYF; v_gene: TRBV6-1; abundance: once; d_gene: TRBD2; j_gene: TRBJ2-5
CDR3nt: TGTGCCAGCAGTAACGGGGCGCAGGGTAACTATGGCTACACCTTC; CDR3aa: CASSNGAQGNYGYTF; v_gene: TRBV28; abundance: NA; d_gene: NA; j_gene: TRBJ1-2
CDR3nt: TGTGCCAGCAGCAAAGGGACGGACAGGGTCCCCAGCGAGCAGTACTTC; CDR3aa: CASSKGTDRVPSEQYF; v_gene: TRBV21-1; abundance: NA; d_gene: NA; j_gene: TRBJ2-7
CDR3nt: TGTGCCAGCAGCACCCCGGACGCCCGGGGGGCCGGGGAGCTGTTTTTT; CDR3aa: CASSTPDARGAGELFF; v_gene: TRBV7-2; abundance: NA; d_gene: TRBD2; j_gene: TRBJ2-2
CDR3nt: TGTGCCAGCAGCCCTCGGGTCACAGATACGCAGTATTTT; CDR3aa: CASSPRVTDTQYF; v_gene: TRBV9; abundance: once; d_gene: NA; j_gene: TRBJ2-3
CDR3nt: TGTGCCAGCAGCTCCAGGGGTCAGCCCCAGCATTTT; CDR3aa: CASSSRGQPQHF; v_gene: TRBV7-9; abundance: many; d_gene: NA; j_gene: TRBJ1-5
CDR3nt: TGTGCCAGTAGGCGTGGGGGTTATGGGGCCAACGTCCTGACTTTC; CDR3aa: CASRRGGYGANVLTF; v_gene: TRBV19; abundance: few; d_gene: NA; j_gene: TRBJ2-6
CDR3nt: TGTGCCAGCAGCCGTTCTCAGGGGTCCTCCAAAAACATTCAGTACTTC; CDR3aa: CASSRSQGSSKNIQYF; v_gene: TRBV11-2; abundance: NA; d_gene: NA; j_gene: TRBJ2-4
CDR3nt: TGTGCCTGGAGCCCGGGACTAGTACACCAAGAGACCCAGTACTTC; CDR3aa: CAWSPGLVHQETQYF; v_gene: TRBV30; abundance: NA; d_gene: TRBD2; j_gene: TRBJ2-5
CDR3nt: TGTGCCAGCAGCTTCGCAACCACCTCCGGGAGCGCCTATTTT; CDR3aa: CASSFATTSGSAYF; v_gene: TRBV7-7; abundance: NA; d_gene: NA; j_gene: TRBJ1-3
CDR3nt: TGTGCCTGGAACCGGGACAGGGCAACTGGAAACACCATATATTTT; CDR3aa: CAWNRDRATGNTIYF; v_gene: TRBV30; abundance: NA; d_gene: TRBD1; j_gene: TRBJ1-3
CDR3nt: TGCGCCAGCAGCCGAGGACAGTCCTACGAGCAGTACTTC; CDR3aa: CASSRGQSYEQYF; v_gene: TRBV4-3; abundance: NA; d_gene: NA; j_gene: TRBJ2-7
CDR3nt: TGTGCCACCAGCAGGGATTATAGCAATCAGCCCCAGCATTTT; CDR3aa: CATSRDYSNQPQHF; v_gene: TRBV15; abundance: NA; d_gene: NA; j_gene: TRBJ1-5
CDR3nt: TGTGCCAGCTCACCATTGGGGCCTTACGAGCAGTACTTC; CDR3aa: CASSPLGPYEQYF; v_gene: TRBV18; abundance: many; d_gene: NA; j_gene: TRBJ2-7
CDR3nt: TGTGCCAGCAGCCCCCACGGTGGAGGCAACTACGAGCAGTACTTC; CDR3aa: CASSPHGGGNYEQYF; v_gene: TRBV7-3; abundance: NA; d_gene: NA; j_gene: TRBJ2-7
CDR3nt: TGCGCCAGCAGCTTGGAGGGGCTAGCGGATGAGCAGTTCTTC; CDR3aa: CASSLEGLADEQFF; v_gene: TRBV5-1; abundance: once; d_gene: TRBD2; j_gene: TRBJ2-1
CDR3nt: TGTGCCTGGAGTTTCACCCACGACGAGCAGTACTTC; CDR3aa: CAWSFTHDEQYF; v_gene: TRBV30; abundance: NA; d_gene: NA; j_gene: TRBJ2-7
CDR3nt: TGCGCCAGCAGCTTTCAAGTAGCGGGAGGCCCGCCCAATGAGCAGTTCTTC; CDR3aa: CASSFQVAGGPPNEQFF; v_gene: TRBV5-1; abundance: NA; d_gene: TRBD2; j_gene: TRBJ2-1
CDR3nt: TGCGCCAGCAGGGCAGGGTATCAAGTAGGGGACGAGCAGTACTTC; CDR3aa: CASRAGYQVGDEQYF; v_gene: TRBV5-1; abundance: NA; d_gene: NA; j_gene: TRBJ2-7
CDR3nt: TGTGCCAGCAGTTTATGGGGGAGGGGAGAGACCCAGTACTTC; CDR3aa: CASSLWGRGETQYF; v_gene: TRBV28; abundance: NA; d_gene: TRBD2; j_gene: TRBJ2-5
CDR3nt: TGTGCCAGCAGCTTAGCGGGCCCTAATAATTCACCCCTCCACTTT; CDR3aa: CASSLAGPNNSPLHF; v_gene: TRBV7-9; abundance: NA; d_gene: NA; j_gene: TRBJ1-6
CDR3nt: TGTGCCAGCAGTTCAACATGGACAGGGATAAGTGACGAGCAGTACTTC; CDR3aa: CASSSTWTGISDEQYF; v_gene: TRBV27; abundance: once; d_gene: TRBD1; j_gene: TRBJ2-7
CDR3nt: TGTGCCACCAGCAGACCAGGACACTCCCCCCACAATGAGCAGTTCTTC; CDR3aa: CATSRPGHSPHNEQFF; v_gene: TRBV15; abundance: NA; d_gene: NA; j_gene: TRBJ2-1
CDR3nt: TGTGCCAGTGGGGCCAACGTCCTGACTTTC; CDR3aa: CASGANVLTF; v_gene: TRBV7-9; abundance: NA; d_gene: NA; j_gene: TRBJ2-6
CDR3nt: TGTGCCAGCAGCCCCCGGACAGGGGGCAACGTTAATCAGCCCCAGCATTTT; CDR3aa: CASSPRTGGNVNQPQHF; v_gene: TRBV7-8; abundance: NA; d_gene: TRBD1; j_gene: TRBJ1-5
CDR3nt: TGTGACAGCAGTCCCCCCCGGACAGGAGTAGCCAATCAGCCCCAGCATTTT; CDR3aa: CDSSPPRTGVANQPQHF; v_gene: TRBV28; abundance: once; d_gene: TRBD1; j_gene: TRBJ1-5
CDR3nt: TGTGCCAGCAGTGAAAGTAGCGGGACCCACAATGAGCAGTTCTTC; CDR3aa: CASSESSGTHNEQFF; v_gene: TRBV6-4; abundance: few; d_gene: TRBD2; j_gene: TRBJ2-1
CDR3nt: TGTGCCAGCAGCTTGGGACTAGCGGGATCGCGTGAGCAGTACTTC; CDR3aa: CASSLGLAGSREQYF; v_gene: TRBV5-4; abundance: NA; d_gene: TRBD2; j_gene: TRBJ2-7
CDR3nt: TGTGCCAGCAGCCGGACAGGGCCGATCGAGACCCAGTACTTC; CDR3aa: CASSRTGPIETQYF; v_gene: TRBV7-9; abundance: NA; d_gene: TRBD1; j_gene: TRBJ2-5
CDR3nt: TGTGCCAGCAGCCTACAGGGGGACGGCTACACCTTC; CDR3aa: CASSLQGDGYTF; v_gene: TRBV28; abundance: NA; d_gene: TRBD1; j_gene: TRBJ1-2
CDR3nt: TGTGCCAGCAGCTCCCCCAACACCGGGGAGCTGTTTTTT; CDR3aa: CASSSPNTGELFF; v_gene: TRBV7-3; abundance: NA; d_gene: NA; j_gene: TRBJ2-2
CDR3nt: TGTGCCAGCAGCGTAGGTTTCAGGGTAGGCAATGAGCAGTTCTTC; CDR3aa: CASSVGFRVGNEQFF; v_gene: TRBV9; abundance: NA; d_gene: NA; j_gene: TRBJ2-1
CDR3nt: TGTGCCAGCAGTGTCGGCGGGGGCGGTAGCAATCAGCCCCAGCATTTT; CDR3aa: CASSVGGGGSNQPQHF; v_gene: TRBV2; abundance: NA; d_gene: NA; j_gene: TRBJ1-5
CDR3nt: TGTGCCACCAGCAGAGATCGGGCAAACGGGGAGCGGGGCGAGCAGTACTTC; CDR3aa: CATSRDRANGERGEQYF; v_gene: TRBV15; abundance: NA; d_gene: TRBD2; j_gene: TRBJ2-7